The source of this T cell receptor beta chain is a study of cytomegalovirus exposure and HLA in healthy donors (dated by TCRdb to about 2017). Looking at the study overall: An earlier analysis of around 600 of the donors reported roughly 270 Gb of sequence data and 117 million unique TCR beta sequences from roughly 200 million T cells. An early release that covered 500 to 800 HLA-typed donors contained around 300 gigabases of sequencing data and tens of millions of unique TCR sequences. Among the roughly 380 genotyped donors, around 81% belonged to the genetic ancestry cluster associated with self-reported Caucasian donors. The aim of the study was to test whether cataloging public T cell receptors could identify signatures of past pathogen exposure. The study profiled the T cell repertoires of 500 to 800 subjects by immunosequencing and related them to cytomegalovirus serostatus. In addition to the first cohort of approximately 650 subjects, a separate validation cohort of 130 or so different subjects was used. High-throughput TCR immunosequencing, statistical association of individual TCRs with disease status, and machine learning were combined to predict cytomegalovirus infection status. In a later analysis, previously published TCR beta repertoires from 500 to 750 donors were re-analyzed and high-resolution HLA genotyping was added so that TCR occurrence patterns could be studied. In the later analysis, no new phenotypic data were used to find candidate immune exposures; instead, reliance was placed on TCR beta sequences and their occurrence across donors. An earlier analysis of 587 of the donors used high-throughput TCR beta sequencing to judge whether each TCR beta V gene segment behaved as functional or pseudogenic. Donor age, sex, ethnicity and CMV serostatus were compiled together with the repertoire data. In a later genetic analysis, genome-wide SNP genotypes for about 55% of the 666 donors were used, and that subset was treated as a discovery cohort. Every discovery cohort repertoire had been produced on one sequencing platform. Class I and class II HLA loci were covered by the typing at four-digit resolution. Typing coverage differed by locus: A, B, C, DRB1 and DQB1 were typed in roughly 620-630 donors, DQA1 in about 500, DPA1 in around 610, and DPB1 in just under 480. Because of strong linkage in the cohort, roughly five DR-DQ haplotypes were treated as single units for association and clustering. Across 300 to 400 genotyped donors of the cohort, an average of roughly 250,000 unique TCR beta nucleotide sequences per donor were sequenced, and approximately 17% of those sequences were non-productive. Here is what the overall study found, with its caveats: Compared with equally common non-associated chains, HLA-associated TCR beta chains in a later analysis were more clonally expanded and had lower generation probabilities. Three of the identified cytomegalovirus-associated TCR beta chains were confirmed in vitro to be specific for cytomegalovirus antigens. An earlier analysis of around 500 of the donors showed that most TCR beta V segments appeared in productive rearrangements either about 90% or about 30% of the time, which broadly matched IMGT annotations. Some IMGT-functional V segments, including TRBV6-2 and TRBV6-3, could not be distinguished by the 87-base-pair reads and were therefore excluded. Because counts were too low, seventeen rarely observed V segments, including chromosome 9 orphons, were excluded from the earlier analysis of 500 to 700 of the donors. The study listed 150 to 200 TCR beta chains as associated with cytomegalovirus. A later genetic analysis reported fewer N-insertions in productive TCRs among donors in an Asian-associated ancestry cluster than the roughly 700-donor mean. Assigning TCR associations to individual alleles was difficult when HLA alleles, especially DR and DQ, strongly co-occurred. A later analysis associated about 17,000 TCR beta sequences with specific HLA alleles at a false discovery rate of 0.05. Several of the top co-occurrence clusters appeared to be linked to parvovirus B19, influenza, CMV and Epstein-Barr virus, according to a later analysis. Presence/absence analyses assumed roughly uniform sequencing depth across donors, an assumption that may not hold. A further reported finding was that TCR beta sequences accurately predicted the HLA-A and HLA-B alleles for most subjects in the first cohort. An association between a missense DCLRE1C variant and V-gene and J-gene trimming of TCR beta chains was found in a later genetic analysis and replicated in an independent cohort. The authors suggested that the approach could potentially be generalized to other disease states and immunological phenotypes. A cluster of highly shared sequence variants was judged likely to represent a technical artifact of the sequencing pipeline. The cohort was sequenced for TCR beta chains only, and without alpha or paired-chain data the features that could be detected were limited. In both the original and validation cohorts, the classifier was reported to diagnose cytomegalovirus status with high specificity and sensitivity. Linkage disequilibrium might explain the correlated functional status among segregating V segments, but an unknown experimental factor could not be ruled out. CMV serostatus was the only immune exposure information available for the cohort. Across donors, most TCR sequences were observed very rarely, whereas some public TCRs were present in many individuals. A later analysis found that TCR association rates varied across HLA loci, with DRB1 alleles showing the most associated TCRs and HLA-C alleles the fewest. Because some donors lacked HLA typing at each locus, the association tests relied only on the typed subset. In a later analysis, most CMV-associated TCR beta chains were found to appear HLA-restricted, with HLA associations seemingly driven largely by CMV exposure.

Library construction relied on the immunoSEQ multiplex PCR assay. For the multiplex PCR, a mixture combining 60 forward primers for TCR Vbeta segments and 13 reverse primers for TCR Jbeta segments was used. Amplification of the CDR3 region of rearranged TCR beta genes was performed with a multiplex PCR assay on genomic DNA. The Illumina HiSeq System was used to sequence the amplified TCR beta libraries as 87-base-pair reads. The study's processing was this. Across the 500 to 750 repertoires, a later analysis counted some 81 million unique TCR beta chains, 9 million to 14 million of which were shared by at least two donors. Raw reads were error-corrected and collapsed into unique sequences by a nearest-neighbor algorithm in which closely related sequences were merged to remove PCR and sequencing errors. Alignment of CDR3 sequences to IMGT reference sequences was used to assign V, D and J gene segments. Each retained sequence needed at least a six-nucleotide match to both a V gene segment and a J gene segment. A rearrangement counted as productive if the CDR3 had no stop codons and remained in frame with V and J, and every other rearrangement counted as non-productive. Following IMGT convention, CDR3 was defined as the stretch from the second conserved V-encoded cysteine up to the conserved J-encoded phenylalanine. The earlier analysis of 500 to 650 of the donors excluded any sequence lacking an unambiguous match to a single V gene segment. An earlier analysis of approximately 590 of the donors classified V segments as functional when productive rearrangements were above 56.7% and as segregating when the standard deviation between donors was above 5%. A statistical classification framework was developed to diagnose cytomegalovirus status using the catalog of TCR beta chain sequences. A later analysis assigned V and J genes by comparing TCR nucleotide sequences with IMGT/GENE-DB human TR gene sequences. The TCRdist pipeline was used in a later analysis to assign CDR3 sequences and most-parsimonious VDJ recombination scenarios. In a later analysis, every TCR beta chain was defined by the combination of its CDR3 amino acid sequence and its V-gene family, and reads without a unique V-gene family were dropped. In a later analysis, some 600 highly shared, low-generation-probability nucleotide sequences were removed to address suspected cross-contamination and a sequencing artifact. A later analysis calculated a clonal expansion index for each public chain from normalized within-repertoire ranks of inferred template counts. In a later analysis, generation probabilities were computed with a VDJ recombination model fitted to out-of-frame rearrangements, and the resulting probabilities were checked against IGoR. Hypergeometric tests were used in a later analysis to score TCR-TCR, TCR-HLA and TCR-CMV co-occurrence, with a repertoire-size bias correction applied to the TCR pairs. False discovery rates were estimated in a later analysis by permuting HLA or CMV assignments 20 times. In a later analysis, co-occurring TCRs were grouped with DBSCAN, and TCRdist sequence similarity was added when clustering was performed within HLA-allele-positive subsets. Repertoires with fewer than 30,000 or more than 120,000 public chains, plus five repertoires with anomalous nucleotide sharing, were excluded from co-occurrence clustering. Held by TCRdb, this immuneACCESS table contains in-frame sequences only and omits some clones. Under half of the omission traces to an unresolved V gene where checked; the cause of the rest is unknown. V and J calls and clone size are copied from that table; D and trimming were computed from the DNA. Here the sample has some 150,000 clones; about four fifths occur a single time. Roughly 7.1% of the sample comes from the top ten.

CDR1 and CDR2 (SGHVS, FNYEAQ) derive from the germline V gene. Trimming removed 4 bases from V and 7 bases from J, leaving 20 bases between the germline ends. The CDR3 numbers 15 residues from cysteine through phenylalanine. Only the CDR3 region is kept as DNA, spanning 45 bases read in frame from base 1. The cohort comprised 550 to 700 healthy bone marrow donors. At the time of sampling, every cohort member was nominally healthy, though immune exposures that went unrecorded were likely present. The donor tested CMV seropositive, placing the donor among the 289 seropositive members of the cohort. A peripheral blood sample was provided by each donor, and peripheral blood mononuclear cells were used for TCR beta sequencing. Genomic DNA extraction from the blood cell samples was performed with the Qiagen DNeasy Blood Extraction Kit. Concerning this clone: This receptor's antigen is unknown. No clone much larger than this one lies a single base away; base qualities are absent.

The chain is made from TRBV7-6 and TRBJ2-7; a weak D assignment points to TRBD1 (5 bases agree). Sequenced: PBMCs. The TCR originated in a man aged 30-40 years in good health and CMV-seropositive. The nucleotides read TGTGCCAGCAGCTCGCTATTTGGGGCTAGGGGTGAGCAGTACTTC. This is translated as CASSSLFGARGEQYF.